A single sample gave rise to the 23 T cell receptor beta chains below, sequenced in a study of T cell responses to AZD1222 COVID-19 vaccine. The method was immunoSEQ multiplex PCR; TCRdb's version includes in-frame clones alone and lacks a portion of them. Of 100,000 or so clones in the sample, around nine tenths are singletons; the top ten hold roughly 3%. The sequences come from peripheral blood, collected on day 0 of AZD1222 vaccination. These TCRs come from an adult in good health.

The genes are TRBV2 and TRBJ2-7, with TRBD1 matching over 9 bases. V was clipped by 5 bases and J by 5 bases; unmatched bases: 13. Germline-derived CDR1 and CDR2 are SNHLY and FYNNEI. The CDR3 totals 16 residues. The CDR3 coding sequence is TGTGCCAGCAGTACAGTTGACAGGGGGGGAGTCAACGAGCAGTACTTC. This codes for CASSTVDRGGVNEQYF.

The chain couples TRBV18 to TRBJ2-7; TRBD2 agrees at 14 bases. The CDR3 is made up of 18 amino acids. Germline CDR1 reads KGHSH; CDR2 reads LQKENI. The J segment lost 2 bases and the V segment lost 1 base, leaving 7 bases of the junction unmatched. CDR3 sequence reads: CASSPRGLAGVRPYEQYF. Here the CDR3 DNA reads TGTGCCAGCTCACCACGGGGACTAGCGGGGGTCCGACCCTACGAGCAGTACTTC. Full variable domain (missing parts from reference TRBV18 and TRBJ2-7): NAGVMQNPRHLVRRRGQEARLRCSPMKGHSHVYWYRQLPEEGLKFMVYLQKENIIDESGMPKERFSAEFPKEGPSILRIQQVVRGDSAAYFCASSPRGLAGVRPYEQYFGPGTRLTVT.

The table lists this clone with a few counts. The chain recombines TRBV19 with TRBJ1-1; no firm D call. With 5 bases removed from V and 5 bases from J, the gap between germline ends came to 15 bases. The CDR3 spans 14 residues. CDR1 LNHDA and CDR2 SQIVND come from the germline V gene (reference sequence). The chain's CDR3 is CASSAHALDTEAFF. CDR3 DNA: TGTGCCAGTAGTGCCCATGCCTTGGATACTGAAGCTTTCTTT.

The V gene is TRBV5-5, the J gene TRBJ1-4; the match to TRBD1 covers 11 bases. The V gene end was trimmed by 2 bases and the J gene end by 8 bases; junction bases not matched to a gene: 14. From germline, CDR1 is SGHKS and CDR2 YYEKEE (reference sequence). The CDR3 length is 18 residues. The CDR3 loop reads CASSFTPGQGGRGEKLFF. CDR3 sequence (DNA): TGTGCCAGCAGCTTCACACCGGGACAGGGGGGACGAGGCGAAAAACTGTTTTTT.

In this sample, this clone turned up once. The chain links TRBV2 to TRBJ1-2, with D possibly TRBD1 on 6 matching bases. Looked up from germline, CDR1 is SNHLY and CDR2 is FYNNEI. V lost 8 bases and J 0 bases, leaving 16 bases between the germline ends. The CDR3 extends over 15 amino acids. For the CDR3, the DNA is TGTGCCAGCCAGACTAAGACAGGAGCTAACTATGGCTACACCTTC. Translated, it gives CASQTKTGANYGYTF.

The chain has TRBV6-6 and TRBJ1-1; D is unresolved. The germline V gene encodes CDR1 MNHNY and CDR2 SVGAGI (reference sequence). Trimming cost V 5 bases and J 8 bases, with 18 bases left between them. The CDR3 has 14 residues. The CDR3 DNA is TGTGCCAGCAGTCCCAACCGGGATCCTAAAGAAGCTTTCTTT. Translation: CASSPNRDPKEAFF.

The chain employs TRBV5-6 and TRBJ1-1, with D unclear. The germline V gene has CDR1 SGHDT and CDR2 YYEEEE. This CDR3 spans 13 amino acids. V lost 4 bases and J 5 bases, leaving 12 bases between the germline ends. Here the CDR3 reads CASSHLRGTEAFF. CDR3 nucleotide sequence: TGTGCCAGCAGCCACCTCCGAGGGACTGAAGCTTTCTTT. Full variable domain (outside the CDR3, taken from reference TRBV5-6 and TRBJ1-1): DAGVTQSPTHLIKTRGQQVTLRCSPKSGHDTVSWYQQALGQGPQFIFQYYEEEERQRGNFPDRFSGHQFPNYSSELNVNALLLGDSALYLCASSHLRGTEAFFGQGTRLTVV.

This clone was recorded only once. V gene TRBV6-2 or TRBV6-3 combines with J gene TRBJ1-1; weak D call: TRBD1 (6 bases). Germline V gene lookup returns CDR1 MNHEY and CDR2 SVGEGT. The CDR3 runs 14 residues. Trimming left V 5 bases short and J 4 bases short, with 14 bases between. The CDR3 DNA follows: TGTGCCAGCAGTCCGCAGGGGAGGGTCACTGAAGCTTTCTTT. Protein sequence: CASSPQGRVTEAFF.

The gene calls are TRBV20-1 and TRBJ2-1; 8 bases are a match to TRBD2. Losses at the gene ends were 3 bases for V and 5 bases for J; bases not matched to a gene: 9. In germline, CDR1 is DFQATT, CDR2 SNEGSKA (reference sequence). The CDR3 is 15 amino acids. In nucleotides, the CDR3 is TGCAGTGCTAGTACGGGGGGGAGTATAAACAATGAGCAGTTCTTC. This gives the protein CSASTGGSINNEQFF.

This clone has only one observation. This chain links TRBV3-1 (or the pseudogene TRBV3-2) with TRBJ1-2, with TRBD1 identical over 7 bases. From germline, CDR1 is LGHDT and CDR2 YNNKEL (reference sequence). This CDR3 has 14 residues. V was pared by 2 bases and J by 2 bases, with 2 bases of the junction left unmatched. CDR3 sequence (DNA): TGTGCCAGCAGCCAAATGGGACAGAACTATGGCTACACCTTC. Translated: CASSQMGQNYGYTF.

The J gene is TRBJ2-1, the V gene TRBV19, with a tentative D call TRBD2 (6 bases). V lost 4 bases and J 6 bases, leaving 13 bases between the germline ends. The CDR3 spans 14 residues. Germline V CDR1 and CDR2: LNHDA, SQIVND (reference sequence). The CDR3 coding sequence is TGTGCCAGTAGTACGGCGGGGCGGGGCAATGAGCAGTTCTTC. Translating gives CASSTAGRGNEQFF.

This rearrangement joins TRBV3-1 (or the pseudogene TRBV3-2) to TRBJ1-5, with a possible D match to TRBD1 (6 bases). The V end lost 0 bases, the J end lost 2 bases, and 14 bases lay between the germline ends. The CDR3 is 17 amino acids. CDR1 LGHDT and CDR2 YNNKEL come from the germline V gene (reference sequence). The CDR3 DNA reads as TGTGCCAGCAGCCAAGAAAGCAGGGGAGGTGGCAATCAGCCCCAGCATTTT. Translation: CASSQESRGGGNQPQHF.

Only one count was recorded for this clone. The chain combines TRBV19 with TRBJ2-6; possibly TRBD2 for D (6 bases). The germline gives CDR1 LNHDA, CDR2 SQIVND (reference sequence). V lost 10 bases and J lost 1, with 20 bases in between. This CDR3 has 17 amino acids. The CDR3 DNA reads as TGTGCCACGGGTGGAGGGAGTGTCGGGTCTGGGGCCAACGTCCTGACTTTC. This translates into CATGGGSVGSGANVLTF. The variable domain in full, completed from reference TRBV19 and TRBJ2-6, reads DGGITQSPKYLFRKEGQNVTLSCEQNLNHDAMYWYRQDPGQGLRLIYYSQIVNDFQKGDIAEGYSVSREKKESFPLTVTSAQKNPTAFYLCATGGGSVGSGANVLTFGAGSRLTVL.

The chain links TRBV24-1 to TRBJ2-2; TRBD2 is a possible D gene (6 bases). Trimming took off 4 bases at V and 5 bases at J, with 13 bases between the two ends. The V gene's germline CDR1 is KGHDR and CDR2 SFDVKD. This CDR3 has 15 amino acids. DNA for the CDR3: TGTGCCACCAGTGACCTGACTAGAGCTACCGGGGAGCTGTTTTTT. Translation gives CATSDLTRATGELFF.

The chain links TRBV5-4 to TRBJ1-1; possible D gene TRBD1, 5 bases. V gave up 0 bases and J gave up 4 bases, with 13 bases separating them. There are 15 residues in the CDR3. Germline CDR1 SGHNT, CDR2 YYREEE (reference sequence). The CDR3 spells CASSLAPGGGTEAFF. CDR3 DNA: TGTGCCAGCAGCTTGGCCCCGGGTGGGGGCACTGAAGCTTTCTTT. The full variable domain, completed using reference TRBV5-4 and TRBJ1-1, is ETGVTQSPTHLIKTRGQQVTLRCSSQSGHNTVSWYQQALGQGPQFIFQYYREEENGRGNFPPRFSGLQFPNYSSELNVNALELDDSALYLCASSLAPGGGTEAFFGQGTRLTVV.

This clone was counted a few times. The chain carries TRBV2 and TRBJ1-2, with a possible D match to TRBD1 (5 bases). The length of the CDR3 is 15 residues. The ends were cut back, 2 bases at V and 3 bases at J, with 13 bases in the middle. Per the germline V gene, CDR1 is SNHLY and CDR2 is FYNNEI. For the CDR3, the DNA is TGTGCCAGCAGTGAAAAGATCCGGGGGGACTATGGCTACACCTTC. Amino acid sequence: CASSEKIRGDYGYTF.

V gene TRBV3-1 (or the pseudogene TRBV3-2) combines with J gene TRBJ2-1; tentative D call: TRBD2 (7 bases). CDR1 LGHDT and CDR2 YNNKEL come from the germline V gene (reference sequence). The CDR3 loop spans 12 amino acids. The germline V and J ends were trimmed by 9 bases and 11 bases, with 17 bases remaining between them. The CDR3 DNA reads as TGTGCCAGTGGGGGGGCCCTCGTCAAGCAGTTCTTC. Encoded protein: CASGGALVKQFF.

This chain links TRBV6-5 with TRBJ1-1, with a possible D match to TRBD1 (6 bases). V dropped 3 bases and J dropped 4 bases, with 12 bases sitting between them. The CDR3 has 14 residues. Germline V gene sequence: CDR1 MNHEY, CDR2 SVGAGI. The CDR3 spells CASSYYRAGTEAFF. CDR3 nucleotide sequence: TGTGCCAGCAGTTATTACAGGGCTGGCACTGAAGCTTTCTTT.

This clone has just a few counts. The genes are TRBV7-9 and TRBJ1-2; TRBD1 is a possible D gene (5 bases). The CDR3 consists of 13 residues. Trimming stripped 2 bases from V and 3 bases from J, with 7 bases between. Per germline, CDR1 SEHNR and CDR2 FQNEAQ (reference sequence). The CDR3 here is CASSLPQDYGYTF. The DNA of the CDR3 is TGTGCCAGCAGCTTACCACAGGACTATGGCTACACCTTC.

V is TRBV9 and J is TRBJ2-5, with TRBD2 matching over 15 bases. Germline V CDR1 and CDR2: SGDLS, YYNGEE. The V and J ends lost 1 base and 4 bases, in that order; junction bases with no gene match: 5. This CDR3 has 17 residues. As DNA, the CDR3 is TGTGCCAGCAGCGTATCCGGACTAGCGGGGGGGCCAGAGACCCAGTACTTC. Translating gives CASSVSGLAGGPETQYF. The full variable domain, with the rest looked up from reference TRBV9 and TRBJ2-5, is DSGVTQTPKHLITATGQRVTLRCSPRSGDLSVYWYQQSLDQGLQFLIQYYNGEERAKGNILERFSAQQFPDLHSELNLSSLELGDSALYFCASSVSGLAGGPETQYFGPGTRLLVL.

This rearrangement joins TRBV7-9 to TRBJ2-2; D is possibly TRBD2 (6 bases). Germline V lookup: CDR1 SEHNR, CDR2 FQNEAQ (reference sequence). V lost 3 bases to trimming and J lost 6 bases, with 14 bases between them. This CDR3 comprises 15 residues. Written as DNA, the CDR3 is TGTGCCAGCAGCTTGGGGACTCCCGAAGCCGGGGAGCTGTTTTTT. Amino acids: CASSLGTPEAGELFF.

The chain uses TRBV6-2 or TRBV6-3 and TRBJ1-6, with TRBD1 matching over 9 bases. Germline V gene lookup returns CDR1 MNHEY and CDR2 SVGEGT. The V segment lost 4 bases and the J segment 6 bases; nucleotides outside the gene matches: 19. The CDR3 runs to 20 residues. Here the CDR3 DNA reads TGTGCCAGCAGTTGGGGTGCACCGGGACAGGGAGGCCGAGGTAATTCACCCCTCCACTTT. Translating it yields CASSWGAPGQGGRGNSPLHF.

The chain uses TRBV19 and TRBJ2-7, with TRBD1 matching 9 bases. V lost 10 bases to trimming and J lost 6 bases; unmatched junction nucleotides: 16. CDR3 length: 15 residues. Per germline, CDR1 LNHDA and CDR2 SQIVND (reference sequence). The CDR3 region has the DNA TGTGCCACCGACGGCTCCGGGACAGGGATAGGCGAGCAGTACTTC. It translates to CATDGSGTGIGEQYF. Filled out from reference TRBV19 and TRBJ2-7, the complete variable domain reads DGGITQSPKYLFRKEGQNVTLSCEQNLNHDAMYWYRQDPGQGLRLIYYSQIVNDFQKGDIAEGYSVSREKKESFPLTVTSAQKNPTAFYLCATDGSGTGIGEQYFGPGTRLTVT.